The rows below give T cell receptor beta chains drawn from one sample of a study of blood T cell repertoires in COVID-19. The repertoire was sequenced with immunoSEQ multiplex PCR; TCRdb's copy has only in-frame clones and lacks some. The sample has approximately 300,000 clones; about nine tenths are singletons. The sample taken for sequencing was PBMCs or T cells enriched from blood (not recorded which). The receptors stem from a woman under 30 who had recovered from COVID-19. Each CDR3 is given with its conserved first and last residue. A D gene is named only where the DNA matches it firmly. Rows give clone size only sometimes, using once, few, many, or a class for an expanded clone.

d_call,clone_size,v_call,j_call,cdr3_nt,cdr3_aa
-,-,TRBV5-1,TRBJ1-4,TGCGCCAGCAGCTGGGACAAAGGCGAAAAACTGTTTTTT,CASSWDKGEKLFF
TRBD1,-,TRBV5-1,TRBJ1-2,TGCGCCAGCAGCTCTTACAGGGGGAACTATGGCTACACCTTC,CASSSYRGNYGYTF
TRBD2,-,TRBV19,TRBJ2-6,TGTGCCACCTCCGGGGGGGGCTATGGGGCCAACGTCCTGACTTTC,CATSGGGYGANVLTF
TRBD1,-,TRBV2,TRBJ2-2,TGTGCCAGCAAACGCGATCGACAGGGACGCACCGGGGAGCTGTTTTTT,CASKRDRQGRTGELFF
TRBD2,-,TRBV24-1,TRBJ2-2,TGTGCCACCAGTGATTCGTCCGGGACTAGCGGGCCCGGCGGCACCGGGGAGCTGTTTTTT,CATSDSSGTSGPGGTGELFF
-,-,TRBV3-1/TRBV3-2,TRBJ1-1,TGTGCCAGCAGCGTACAGGGCCAGAACACTGAAGCTTTCTTT,CASSVQGQNTEAFF
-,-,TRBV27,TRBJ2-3,TGTGCCAGCAGTCCTAAATGGGCTAGCTACTTGGATACGCAGTATTTT,CASSPKWASYLDTQYF
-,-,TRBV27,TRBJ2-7,TGTGCCAGCAGTACGACAGGAGGACACGAGCAGTACTTC,CASSTTGGHEQYF
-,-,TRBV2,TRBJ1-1,TGTGCCAGCAGTGGCAGCGGAGCTTTCTTT,CASSGSGAFF
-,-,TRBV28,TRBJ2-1,TGTGCCAGCAAATCCCTGGGGGGTGAGCAGTTCTTC,CASKSLGGEQFF
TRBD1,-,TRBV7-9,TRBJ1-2,TGTGCCAGCAGCTGGACAGGGGACCATGGCTACACCTTC,CASSWTGDHGYTF
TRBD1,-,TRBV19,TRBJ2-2,TGTGCCTCCTCGGGGACAGGGTCCGGGGAGCTGTTTTTT,CASSGTGSGELFF
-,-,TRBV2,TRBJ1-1,TGTGCCAGCAGCCGTGGCTTCGGGACTGAAGCTTTCTTT,CASSRGFGTEAFF
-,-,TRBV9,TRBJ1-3,TGTGCCAGCAGCGTAGGTCAGGGCTCTGGAAACACCATATATTTT,CASSVGQGSGNTIYF
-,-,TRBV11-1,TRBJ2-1,TGTGCCAGCAGCTTAGCCGCGGAACCGGCCTACAATGAGCAGTTCTTC,CASSLAAEPAYNEQFF
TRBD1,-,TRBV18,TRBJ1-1,TGTGCCAGCTCACGCTCGCAGGGGGGAGACACTGAAGCTTTCTTT,CASSRSQGGDTEAFF
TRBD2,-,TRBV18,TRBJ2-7,TGTGCCAGCTCACCATACGGACTAGCGGGAGGCATCTCCTACGAGCAGTACTTC,CASSPYGLAGGISYEQYF
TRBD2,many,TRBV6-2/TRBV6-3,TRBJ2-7,TGTGCCAGCAGCCCCGGGACTAGCGACTACGAGCAGTACTTC,CASSPGTSDYEQYF
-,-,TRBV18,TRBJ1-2,TGTGCCAGCTCACCACCGGTAAAAACAGCCTATGGCTACACCTTC,CASSPPVKTAYGYTF
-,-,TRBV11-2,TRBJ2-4,TGTGCCAGCAGCCTAGGATGGGGGCGCATTCAGTACTTC,CASSLGWGRIQYF
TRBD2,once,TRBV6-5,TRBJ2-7,TGTGCCAGCACCCGGACTAGCGGATACGAGCAGTACTTC,CASTRTSGYEQYF
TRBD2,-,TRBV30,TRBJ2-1,TGTGCCTGGAGTACGGGAGGGCCAAATGAGCAGTTCTTC,CAWSTGGPNEQFF
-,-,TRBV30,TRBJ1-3,TGTGCCTACACCGGGTCTCTTATTCACTCTGGAAACACCATATATTTT,CAYTGSLIHSGNTIYF
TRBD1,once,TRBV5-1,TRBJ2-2,TGCGCCAGCAGCTCACAGGGGGCGCCGAGCACCGGGGAGCTGTTTTTT,CASSSQGAPSTGELFF
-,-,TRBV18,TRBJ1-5,TGTGCCAGCTCACCGGAAGGGGGAAATCAGCCCCAGCATTTT,CASSPEGGNQPQHF
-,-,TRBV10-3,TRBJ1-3,TGTGCCATCAGTGAGTTGGGCAGCCGAAACACCATATATTTT,CAISELGSRNTIYF
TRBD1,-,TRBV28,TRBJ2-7,TGTGCCAGCAGTGTTTACAGGGGGCCCGCATGGTACTTC,CASSVYRGPAWYF
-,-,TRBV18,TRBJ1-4,TGTGCCAGCTCACCATACACAGGAACTAATGAAAAACTGTTTTTT,CASSPYTGTNEKLFF
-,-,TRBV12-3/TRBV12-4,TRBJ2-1,TGTGCCAGCAGCCCGATTGGACAGAGCGGGCAGTTCTTC,CASSPIGQSGQFF
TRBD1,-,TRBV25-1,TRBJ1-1,TGTGCCAGCAGTGCGACAGGGGAAACTGAAGCTTTCTTT,CASSATGETEAFF
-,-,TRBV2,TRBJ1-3,TGTGCCACGCAAGCCGGGACTGGTGGAAACACCATATATTTT,CATQAGTGGNTIYF
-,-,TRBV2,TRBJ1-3,TGTGCCAGCAACGAACAGGCGTTCTCTGGAAACACCATATATTTT,CASNEQAFSGNTIYF
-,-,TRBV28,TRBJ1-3,TGTGCCAGCAGTCCCCGCGGGGGAAACACCATATATTTT,CASSPRGGNTIYF
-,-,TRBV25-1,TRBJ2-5,TGTGCCAGCAGTGAATCTACAGCCCAAGAGACCCAGTACTTC,CASSESTAQETQYF
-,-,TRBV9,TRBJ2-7,TGTGCCAGCAGCGTAGGAGGACACTCCTACGAGCAGTACTTC,CASSVGGHSYEQYF
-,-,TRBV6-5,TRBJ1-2,TGTGCCAGCATCGGAAGGGGAGGCTACACCTTC,CASIGRGGYTF
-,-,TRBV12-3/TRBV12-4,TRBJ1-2,TGTGCCAGCAGTAGACAGCTCTATGGCTACACCTTC,CASSRQLYGYTF
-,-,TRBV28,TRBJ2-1,TGTGCCAGCAGTCCTTCTCCTACCCCTTACAATGAGCAGTTCTTC,CASSPSPTPYNEQFF
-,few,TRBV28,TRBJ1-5,TGTGCCAGCGGGAGGACGGGGGTCAATCAGCCCCAGCATTTT,CASGRTGVNQPQHF
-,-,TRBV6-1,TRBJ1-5,TGTGCCAGCAGTGAAGGGACAATTAGCAATCAGCCCCAGCATTTT,CASSEGTISNQPQHF
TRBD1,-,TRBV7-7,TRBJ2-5,TGTGCCAGCAGCATATCGACAGGGGGCCGAGGGGAGACCCAGTACTTC,CASSISTGGRGETQYF
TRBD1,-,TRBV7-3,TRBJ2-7,TGTGCCAGCAGCCCCGGACAGGCTACCTACGAGCAGTACTTC,CASSPGQATYEQYF
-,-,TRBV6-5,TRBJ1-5,TGTGCCAGCAGCTGGACAGCGAACAGCAATCAGCCCCAGCATTTT,CASSWTANSNQPQHF
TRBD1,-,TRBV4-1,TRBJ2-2,TGCGCCAGCAGCCAGACGGGCAGGGGGACCGGGGAGCTGTTTTTT,CASSQTGRGTGELFF
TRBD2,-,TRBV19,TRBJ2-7,TGTGCCAGTAGTTCTGGGGGGGAGAACGAGCAGTACTTC,CASSSGGENEQYF
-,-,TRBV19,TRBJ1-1,TGTGCCAGTAGTGCGGGGGGGAACACTGAAGCTTTCTTT,CASSAGGNTEAFF
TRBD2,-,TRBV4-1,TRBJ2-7,TGCGCCAGCAGCCAAGATACGGCGGGAGGGACCTACGAGCAGTACTTC,CASSQDTAGGTYEQYF
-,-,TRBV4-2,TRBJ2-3,TGTGCCAGCAGCCAAGGCCGGGAAGATACGCAGTATTTT,CASSQGREDTQYF
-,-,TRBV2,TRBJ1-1,TGTGCCAGCAGCACTCTAAGAAACACTGAAGCTTTCTTT,CASSTLRNTEAFF
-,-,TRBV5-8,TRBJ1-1,TGTGCCAGCAGCTTTGGGGGGAGGGTGAGCACTGAAGCTTTCTTT,CASSFGGRVSTEAFF
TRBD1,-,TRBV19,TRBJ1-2,TGTGCCAGTAGCCCCGGGACAGGGGAAGAGAGCTACACCTTC,CASSPGTGEESYTF
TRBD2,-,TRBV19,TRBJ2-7,TGTGCCAGTAGCCCCGGCGGGGGGACCGGCTCCTACGAGCAGTACTTC,CASSPGGGTGSYEQYF
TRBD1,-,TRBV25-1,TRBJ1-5,TGTGCCAGCAGTGTCTCGACAGGGGCGAATCAGCCCCAGCATTTT,CASSVSTGANQPQHF